A selection of T cell receptor beta chains follows, all from one sample in a study of beta chain features in type 1 diabetes. Assay: immunoSEQ multiplex PCR; the TCRdb copy retains only in-frame clones and omits some. This table has fewer than 250,000 clones, 13% to 15% appearing once. The sample comprised naive CD4+ T cells from blood. The receptor set was obtained from a middle-aged woman in good health. The conserved cysteine and the conserved F or W are not part of the CDR3 here. A D gene is named only where the DNA matches it firmly.

D: TRBD1; J: TRBJ2-7; V: TRBV29-1; CDR3: SASTGTGFQQY
D: .; J: TRBJ1-6; V: TRBV5-1; CDR3: ASSPNILEAGSPLH
D: .; J: TRBJ1-2; V: TRBV5-1; CDR3: ASSRAEATGYGYT
D: TRBD2; J: TRBJ2-3; V: TRBV19; CDR3: ASGASGLAPADTQY
D: TRBD1; J: TRBJ2-3; V: TRBV10-3; CDR3: AISGQGRVGTDTQY
D: .; J: TRBJ2-2; V: TRBV5-6; CDR3: ASSLLQGQLRTGELF
D: .; J: TRBJ2-5; V: TRBV7-9; CDR3: ASSLGQGSETQY
D: .; J: TRBJ2-3; V: TRBV19; CDR3: ASSIAGLLTDTQY
D: TRBD1; J: TRBJ2-2; V: TRBV11-2; CDR3: ASSGTGRVGELF
D: TRBD2; J: TRBJ2-3; V: TRBV5-1; CDR3: ASSLGGGNTDTQY
D: TRBD1; J: TRBJ2-2; V: TRBV11-2; CDR3: ASRPAGTGGGGELF
D: .; J: TRBJ1-5; V: TRBV6-5; CDR3: ASSYSAGVGQPQH
D: .; J: TRBJ2-3; V: TRBV2; CDR3: ASTEGRGEDTQY
D: TRBD1; J: TRBJ2-7; V: TRBV5-4; CDR3: ASSPGQARTYEQY
D: TRBD2; J: TRBJ2-3; V: TRBV11-2; CDR3: ASSARPLTSGGADTQY
D: TRBD2; J: TRBJ2-7; V: TRBV5-4; CDR3: ASSLGLAGGREQY
D: .; J: TRBJ1-1; V: TRBV29-1; CDR3: SPGTTNTEAF
D: TRBD1; J: TRBJ2-7; V: TRBV6-5; CDR3: ASSYRGQGHYEQY
D: .; J: TRBJ1-1; V: TRBV7-9; CDR3: ASSLGYRYTEAF
D: TRBD2; J: TRBJ2-5; V: TRBV6-5; CDR3: ASSSLAGGKGTQY
D: TRBD1; J: TRBJ2-1; V: TRBV5-1; CDR3: ASSLGRGRDRGF
D: TRBD1; J: TRBJ2-7; V: TRBV7-8; CDR3: ASSHTGAYEQY
D: TRBD1; J: TRBJ2-7; V: TRBV19; CDR3: ASSLHEGQSSYEQY
D: TRBD2; J: TRBJ2-2; V: TRBV12-5; CDR3: ASGLPSGGPTGELF
D: TRBD2; J: TRBJ2-1; V: TRBV7-9; CDR3: ASSLGGLAGDYNEQF
D: TRBD1; J: TRBJ2-1; V: TRBV12-5; CDR3: ASGLVLGQGTYNEQF
D: TRBD1; J: TRBJ1-2; V: TRBV25-1; CDR3: ASSQTGDYGYT
D: TRBD1; J: TRBJ1-2; V: TRBV5-8; CDR3: ASMAEQGVFSYGYT
D: TRBD2; J: TRBJ2-1; V: TRBV11-2; CDR3: ASSSAGTRNHEQF
D: TRBD2; J: TRBJ2-1; V: TRBV6-5; CDR3: ASSLAGLGGNEQF
D: TRBD1; J: TRBJ1-4; V: TRBV7-9; CDR3: ASSQTGTGHEKLF
D: .; J: TRBJ2-1; V: TRBV19; CDR3: ASSISASSYNEQF
D: TRBD2; J: TRBJ2-1; V: TRBV5-1; CDR3: ASSLVLAGAEQF
D: .; J: TRBJ1-6; V: TRBV10-3; CDR3: AIRSSYNSPLH
D: .; J: TRBJ2-3; V: TRBV2; CDR3: ASSEALPRQNTQY
D: .; J: TRBJ1-5; V: TRBV10-3; CDR3: AISDSVSNQPQH
D: TRBD2; J: TRBJ2-7; V: TRBV7-2; CDR3: ASSSYSSGTRTYEQY
D: TRBD1; J: TRBJ1-6; V: TRBV7-9; CDR3: ASSLDREHSPLH
D: .; J: TRBJ2-7; V: TRBV15; CDR3: ATSKAHSNYEQY
D: .; J: TRBJ2-1; V: TRBV29-1; CDR3: SVAAGAWIIEQF
D: TRBD2; J: TRBJ2-7; V: TRBV7-8; CDR3: ASSLVTAGGHEQY
D: TRBD1; J: TRBJ1-6; V: TRBV25-1; CDR3: ASSVNQGQGGSPLH
D: TRBD2; J: TRBJ2-1; V: TRBV7-9; CDR3: ASRPGGTSGGSYNEQF
D: .; J: TRBJ1-4; V: TRBV5-4; CDR3: ASRGPTNEKLF
D: .; J: TRBJ1-3; V: TRBV2; CDR3: ASSQQVAAGNTIY
D: .; J: TRBJ1-5; V: TRBV27; CDR3: ASRADNQPQH
D: TRBD1; J: TRBJ2-7; V: TRBV7-2; CDR3: ASSSRQGAREQY
D: .; J: TRBJ2-1; V: TRBV5-6; CDR3: ASSLSNEQF
D: TRBD1; J: TRBJ2-3; V: TRBV7-2; CDR3: ASPTGVLNTDTQY